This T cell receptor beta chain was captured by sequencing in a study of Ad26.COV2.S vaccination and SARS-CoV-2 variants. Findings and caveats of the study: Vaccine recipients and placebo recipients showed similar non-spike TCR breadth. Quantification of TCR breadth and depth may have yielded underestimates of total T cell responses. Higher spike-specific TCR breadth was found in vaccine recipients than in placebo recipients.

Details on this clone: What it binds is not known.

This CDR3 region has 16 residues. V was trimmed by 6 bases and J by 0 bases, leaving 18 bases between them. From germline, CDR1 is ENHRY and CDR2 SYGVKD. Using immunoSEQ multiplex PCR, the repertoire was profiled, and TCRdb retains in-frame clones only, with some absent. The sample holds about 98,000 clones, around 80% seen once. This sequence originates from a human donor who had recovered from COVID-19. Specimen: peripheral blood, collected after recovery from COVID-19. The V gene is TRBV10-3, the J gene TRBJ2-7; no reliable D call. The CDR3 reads CAISDFGQSNSYEQYF. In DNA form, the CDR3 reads TGTGCCATCAGCGACTTCGGGCAGTCCAACTCCTACGAGCAGTACTTC.